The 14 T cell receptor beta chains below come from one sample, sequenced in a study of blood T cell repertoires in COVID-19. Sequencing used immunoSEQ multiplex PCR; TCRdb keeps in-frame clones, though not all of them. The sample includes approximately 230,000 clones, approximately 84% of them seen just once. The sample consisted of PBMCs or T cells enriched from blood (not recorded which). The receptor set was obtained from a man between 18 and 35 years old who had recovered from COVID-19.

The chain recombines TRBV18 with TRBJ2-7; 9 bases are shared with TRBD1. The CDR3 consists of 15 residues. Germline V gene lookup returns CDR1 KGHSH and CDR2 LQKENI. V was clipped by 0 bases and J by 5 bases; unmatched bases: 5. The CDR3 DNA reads TGTGCCAGCTCACCACCGGGACAGGGTACCCACGAGCAGTACTTC. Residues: CASSPPGQGTHEQYF.

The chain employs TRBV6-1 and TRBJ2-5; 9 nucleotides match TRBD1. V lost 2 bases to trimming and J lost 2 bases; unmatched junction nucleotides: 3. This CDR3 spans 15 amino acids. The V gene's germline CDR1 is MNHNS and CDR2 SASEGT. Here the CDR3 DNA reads TGTGCCAGCAGTGAACTGACAGGGGGACAAGAGACCCAGTACTTC. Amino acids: CASSELTGGQETQYF.

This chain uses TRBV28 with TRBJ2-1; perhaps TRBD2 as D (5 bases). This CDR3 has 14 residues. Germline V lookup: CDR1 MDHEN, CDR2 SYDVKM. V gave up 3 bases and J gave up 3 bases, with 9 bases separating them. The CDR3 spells CASSLAGLYNEQFF. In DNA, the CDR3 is TGTGCCAGCAGTTTGGCGGGCCTCTACAATGAGCAGTTCTTC.

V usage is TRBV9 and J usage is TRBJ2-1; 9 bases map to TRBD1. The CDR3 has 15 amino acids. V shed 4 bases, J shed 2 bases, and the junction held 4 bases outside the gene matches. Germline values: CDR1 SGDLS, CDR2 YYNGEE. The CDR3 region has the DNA TGTGCCAGCAGCTTACAGGGGGCACCCTACAATGAGCAGTTCTTC. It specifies CASSLQGAPYNEQFF.

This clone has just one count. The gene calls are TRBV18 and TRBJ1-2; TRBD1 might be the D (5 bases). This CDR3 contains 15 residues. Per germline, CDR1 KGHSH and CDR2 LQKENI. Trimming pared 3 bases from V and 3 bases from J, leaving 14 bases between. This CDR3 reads CASSPIIRADYGYTF. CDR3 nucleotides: TGTGCCAGCTCACCGATTATCAGGGCGGACTATGGCTACACCTTC.

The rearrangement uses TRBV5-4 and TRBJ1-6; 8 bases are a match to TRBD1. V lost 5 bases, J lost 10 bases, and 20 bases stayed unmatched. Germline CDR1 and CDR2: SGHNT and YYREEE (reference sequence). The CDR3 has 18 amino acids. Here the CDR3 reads CASSIGGLAGGSKSPLHF. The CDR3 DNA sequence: TGTGCCAGCAGTATTGGAGGTCTCGCAGGGGGCTCAAAATCACCCCTCCACTTT.

CDR3 residues: CASSLAARGRDGYTF. CDR3 bases: TGTGCCAGCAGCTTAGCGGCCAGGGGGCGAGATGGCTACACCTTC. The chain has TRBV7-2 and TRBJ1-2; the match to TRBD1 covers 8 bases. Per the germline V gene, CDR1 is SGHTA and CDR2 is FQGNSA. The CDR3 extends over 15 amino acids. The V and J ends lost 0 bases and 6 bases, in that order; junction bases with no gene match: 6.

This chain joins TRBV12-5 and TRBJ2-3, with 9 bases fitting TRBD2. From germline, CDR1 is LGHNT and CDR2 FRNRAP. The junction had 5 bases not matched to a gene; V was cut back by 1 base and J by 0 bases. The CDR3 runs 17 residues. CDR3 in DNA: TGTGCTAGTGGTTTGGGACTAGCGGATTCTAGCACAGATACGCAGTATTTT. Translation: CASGLGLADSSTDTQYF.

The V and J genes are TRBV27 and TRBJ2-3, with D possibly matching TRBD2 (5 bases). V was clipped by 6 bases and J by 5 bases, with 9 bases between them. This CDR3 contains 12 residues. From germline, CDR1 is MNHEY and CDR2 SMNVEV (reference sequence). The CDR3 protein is CASSHTRDTQYF. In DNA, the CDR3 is TGTGCCAGCAGCCACACTAGAGATACGCAGTATTTT.

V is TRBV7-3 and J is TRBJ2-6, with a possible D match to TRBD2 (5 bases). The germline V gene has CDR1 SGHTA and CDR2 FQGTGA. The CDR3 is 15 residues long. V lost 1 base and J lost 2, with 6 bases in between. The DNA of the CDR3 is TGTGCCAGCAGCTTAAACGGGGCTGGGGCCAACGTCCTGACTTTC. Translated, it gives CASSLNGAGANVLTF.

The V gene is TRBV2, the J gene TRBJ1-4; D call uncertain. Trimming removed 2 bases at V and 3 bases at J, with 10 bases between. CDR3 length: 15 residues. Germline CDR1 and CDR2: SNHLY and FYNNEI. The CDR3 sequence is CASSEQQLPNEKLFF. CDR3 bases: TGTGCCAGCAGTGAACAACAGTTACCTAATGAAAAACTGTTTTTT.

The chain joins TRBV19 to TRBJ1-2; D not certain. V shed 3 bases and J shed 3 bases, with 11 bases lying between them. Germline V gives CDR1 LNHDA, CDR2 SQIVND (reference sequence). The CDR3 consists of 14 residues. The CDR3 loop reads CASSITGLYYGYTF. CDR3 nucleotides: TGTGCCAGTAGTATCACGGGTTTGTACTATGGCTACACCTTC.

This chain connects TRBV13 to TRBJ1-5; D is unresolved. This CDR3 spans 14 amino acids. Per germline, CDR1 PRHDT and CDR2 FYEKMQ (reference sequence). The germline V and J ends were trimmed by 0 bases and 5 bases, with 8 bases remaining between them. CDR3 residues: CASSLGTYDQPQHF. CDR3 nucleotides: TGTGCCAGCAGCTTAGGTACATACGATCAGCCCCAGCATTTT.

As DNA, the CDR3 is TGTGCCAGCTCACCACAGACAAACACTGAAGCTTTCTTT. Its translation: CASSPQTNTEAFF. The chain uses TRBV18 and TRBJ1-1; D not resolved. This CDR3 spans 13 amino acids. The V and J ends lost 1 base and 2 bases respectively, with 5 bases between them. CDR1 and CDR2 (germline): KGHSH, LQKENI. Full variable domain (rest looked up from reference TRBV18 and TRBJ1-1): NAGVMQNPRHLVRRRGQEARLRCSPMKGHSHVYWYRQLPEEGLKFMVYLQKENIIDESGMPKERFSAEFPKEGPSILRIQQVVRGDSAAYFCASSPQTNTEAFFGQGTRLTVV.